The 16 T cell receptor beta chains reported below all come from one sample, sequenced in a study of cytomegalovirus exposure and HLA in healthy donors. Primers for the PCR totalled 60 Vbeta and 13 Jbeta. Profiled with immunoSEQ multiplex PCR; TCRdb holds only in-frame clones, not every one. The repertoire holds a few hundred thousand clones, with 80% as singletons. The specimen was PBMCs. The receptors were gathered from a girl aged 2 to 10 in good health and CMV-seronegative.

The rearrangement links TRBV4-1 to TRBJ1-2; TRBD1 matches 9 bases. J was trimmed by 5 bases and V by 4 bases; bases with no gene match: 5. CDR1 and CDR2 (germline): MGHRA, YSYEKL. This CDR3 region has 14 residues. The CDR3 reads CASSRPDRGYGYTF. The CDR3 DNA reads as TGCGCCAGCAGCCGTCCGGACAGGGGTTATGGCTACACCTTC.

This sequence joins TRBV7-9 and TRBJ1-2; TRBD1 matches 8 bases. Germline V gene data show CDR1 as SEHNR and CDR2 as FQNEAQ (reference sequence). Trimming at V came to 4 bases and at J to 3 bases, leaving 7 bases not matched to a gene. CDR3 size: 15 residues. The CDR3 nucleotides are TGTGCCAGCAGCTCAGACAGGGGCCTGGACTATGGCTACACCTTC. It specifies CASSSDRGLDYGYTF.

The rearrangement links TRBV7-2 to TRBJ2-3; a weak D match, TRBD1 (6 bases). The ends were cut back, 7 bases at V and 0 bases at J, with 11 bases in the middle. In germline, CDR1 is SGHTA, CDR2 FQGNSA. The CDR3 covers 14 residues. CDR3 bases: TGTGCCAGCAATCTGGGGGCCAGCACAGATACGCAGTATTTT. Translation gives CASNLGASTDTQYF.

The V and J genes are TRBV6-1 and TRBJ1-3; tentative D call: TRBD1 (6 bases). Germline loops: CDR1 MNHNS, CDR2 SASEGT. V lost 7 bases, J lost 4 bases, and 17 bases lay in between. The CDR3 consists of 15 residues. CDR3 sequence (DNA): TGTGCCAGCAACAGGGTCAGACGTTCCGGAAACACCATATATTTT. It specifies CASNRVRRSGNTIYF.

The rearrangement uses TRBV18 and TRBJ2-7; D ambiguous. Germline V gene sequence: CDR1 KGHSH, CDR2 LQKENI. The CDR3 is 13 amino acids. V lost 3 bases and J lost 3, with 9 bases in between. CDR3 region: CASSPSQHYEQYF. In DNA form, the CDR3 reads TGTGCCAGCTCACCCAGTCAACACTACGAGCAGTACTTC.

On this clone itself: One junction end does not reproduce the germline sequence, and a read error may be involved. The chain joins TRBV28 to TRBJ2-7; 9 bases line up with TRBD2. In germline, CDR1 is MDHEN, CDR2 SYDVKM. The CDR3 covers 14 residues. In DNA, the CDR3 is TGTGCCAGCAGTTCAGGGCTAGCGGGACCTCCGGGGAACTTC. Its translation is CASSSGLAGPPGNF.

The chain couples TRBV5-4 to TRBJ2-5, with TRBD2 matching over 7 bases. The CDR3 contains 13 residues. V lost 6 bases and J lost 3; bases outside the gene matches: 5. Per germline, CDR1 SGHNT and CDR2 YYREEE (reference sequence). The CDR3: CASTRGVEETQYF. The DNA of the CDR3 is TGTGCCAGCACTCGGGGGGTGGAAGAGACCCAGTACTTC.

This chain links TRBV5-1 with TRBJ1-2, with a weak D call TRBD1 (6 bases). Trimming removed 3 bases from V and 3 bases from J, with 9 bases in between. CDR3 length equals 13 residues. Germline CDR1 and CDR2: SGHRS and YFSETQ. The CDR3 is CASSWRTDYGYTF. The DNA for the CDR3 is TGCGCCAGCAGCTGGAGGACAGACTATGGCTACACCTTC.

This chain uses TRBV20-1 with TRBJ2-7; no firm D call. The germline gives CDR1 DFQATT, CDR2 SNEGSKA (reference sequence). The CDR3 consists of 10 residues. Trimming removed 8 bases from V and 2 bases from J, with 7 bases in between. The CDR3 region is CSPSTYEQYF. CDR3 DNA sequence: TGCAGTCCTTCTACCTACGAGCAGTACTTC.

This clone was picked up one time. The chain couples TRBV30 to TRBJ2-7; D unresolved. With 1 base removed from V and 6 bases from J, the gap between germline ends came to 13 bases. The CDR3 has 13 residues. From germline, CDR1 is GTSNPN and CDR2 SVGIG (reference sequence). The CDR3, as DNA: TGTGCCTGGAGTGACAAGCGCCCGGGCGAGCAGTACTTC. As protein: CAWSDKRPGEQYF.

This clone has only one observation. V and J are TRBV19 and TRBJ2-4, with D possibly TRBD1 on 5 matching bases. CDR3 length: 17 amino acids. V was shortened by 5 bases and J by 0 bases, with 17 bases between the two germline ends. Germline CDR1 LNHDA, CDR2 SQIVND (reference sequence). CDR3 in DNA: TGTGCCAGTAGTCTAGGTCTAGGGGTGGAAGCCAAAAACATTCAGTACTTC. Translated, it gives CASSLGLGVEAKNIQYF.

This clone was seen just once. The gene calls are TRBV5-1 and TRBJ2-3, with 8 bases aligning to TRBD2. V shed 4 bases and J 3 bases; nucleotides not matched to a gene: 10. In germline, CDR1 is SGHRS, CDR2 YFSETQ. The CDR3 length is 16 residues. In DNA, the CDR3 is TGCGCCAGCAGCGTGATAAGCGGGGGTGGTACAGATACGCAGTATTTT. Translation: CASSVISGGGTDTQYF.

This clone appeared once. V usage is TRBV2 and J usage is TRBJ1-4, with D possibly TRBD1 on 6 matching bases. The CDR3 length is 14 residues. The V end was cut by 5 bases, the J end by 8 bases, with 15 bases between. Germline-derived CDR1 and CDR2 are SNHLY and FYNNEI. The CDR3 loop is CASSMTGFGEKLFF. The DNA for the CDR3 is TGTGCCAGCAGTATGACAGGATTTGGAGAAAAACTGTTTTTT.

The V call is TRBV9, the J call TRBJ2-7; 11 bases map to TRBD2. V was pared by 2 bases and J by 2 bases, with 3 bases of the junction left unmatched. Germline V gene sequence: CDR1 SGDLS, CDR2 YYNGEE. The CDR3 is 15 residues long. The CDR3 region is CASSVSGGVTYEQYF. As DNA, the CDR3 is TGTGCCAGCAGCGTTAGCGGGGGGGTAACCTACGAGCAGTACTTC.

The CDR3 nucleotides read TGTGCCAGCAGTATCAGACAGGGGGGAAACACTGAAGCTTTCTTT. It yields the protein CASSIRQGGNTEAFF. This chain joins TRBV27 and TRBJ1-1; 9 nucleotides agree with TRBD1. Germline CDR1 and CDR2: MNHEY and SMNVEV (reference sequence). V trimming: 5 bases; J trimming: 2 bases; junction bases outside the gene matches: 6. The CDR3 spans 15 residues.

The J gene is TRBJ2-7, the V gene TRBV7-2, with TRBD1 matching 8 bases. This CDR3 is built from 15 residues. Trimming cost V 0 bases and J 1 base; bases outside gene matches: 2. Germline values: CDR1 SGHTA, CDR2 FQGNSA. DNA for the CDR3: TGTGCCAGCAGCTTAGCCGGACAGGGATCCTACGAGCAGTACTTC. It yields the protein CASSLAGQGSYEQYF. The variable domain in full, completed from reference TRBV7-2 and TRBJ2-7, reads GAGVSQSPSNKVTEKGKDVELRCDPISGHTALYWYRQSLGQGLEFLIYFQGNSAPDKSGLPSDRFSAERTGGSVSTLTIQRTQQEDSAVYLCASSLAGQGSYEQYFGPGTRLTVT.